Shown below are 9 T cell receptor beta chains from a single sample sequenced in a study of post-analysis software for immune sequencing data. Study-level points and caveats: Included in a set of roughly 5 TRBV segments more frequent in patients than controls were TRBV5-6, TRBV5-1 and TRBV20-1.

Their recognized antigens are unknown. TCR beta cDNA libraries had unique molecular identifiers. TCRdb recomputed calls from the PCR reads with MiXCR, one row per CDR3 protein. The sample includes about 400,000 distinct CDR3 sequences, approximately 38% of them seen just once. Sequencing was done on a sample of blood. These receptor sequences come from a girl aged 10-17 years with multiple sclerosis.

The table lists this clonotype with a few counts. This rearrangement joins TRBV7-9 to TRBJ1-4, with D unresolved. Germline assignment: CDR1 SEHNR and CDR2 FQNEAQ (reference sequence). V lost 5 bases to trimming and J lost 8 bases, with 15 bases between them. The CDR3 spans 14 residues. For the CDR3, the DNA is TGTGCCAGCAGCCTAGGCGGGGAGGACGAAAAACTGTTTTTT. It codes for CASSLGGEDEKLFF. Full variable domain (outside the CDR3, taken from reference TRBV7-9 and TRBJ1-4): DTGVSQNPRHKITKRGQNVTFRCDPISEHNRLYWYRQTLGQGPEFLTYFQNEAQLEKSRLLSDRFSAERPKGSFSTLEIQRTEQGDSAMYLCASSLGGEDEKLFFGSGTQLSVL.

The chain joins TRBV27 to TRBJ2-4, with unresolved D. The J call may not be correct, given that the DNA end is closer to TRBJ2-7. The CDR3 length is 13 residues. Germline V gives CDR1 MNHEY, CDR2 SMNVEV (reference sequence). DNA of the CDR3: TGTGCCAGCAGTCGGACGCGGCCAGACGAGCAGTACTTC. Translated: CASSRTRPDEQYF.

The chain combines TRBV5-1 with TRBJ2-7; TRBD1 matches 11 bases. Germline-derived CDR1 and CDR2 are SGHRS and YFSETQ. The CDR3 spans 15 residues. Unmatched junction bases numbered 7, after V lost 5 bases and J lost 3 bases. CDR3 coding DNA: TGCGCCAGCAGGTATCCGGGACAGGGGGGCTACGAGCAGTACTTC. It codes for CASRYPGQGGYEQYF. The whole variable domain, filled in from reference TRBV5-1 and TRBJ2-7, reads KAGVTQTPRYLIKTRGQQVTLSCSPISGHRSVSWYQQTPGQGLQFLFEYFSETQRNKGNFPGRFSGRQFSNSRSEMNVSTLELGDSALYLCASRYPGQGGYEQYFGPGTRLTVT.

Only a few counts were recorded for this clonotype. V is TRBV4-3 and J is TRBJ2-1; perhaps TRBD1 as D (5 bases). The CDR3 length is 15 residues. Trimming removed 1 base at V and 5 bases at J, with 12 bases between. The germline V gene encodes CDR1 LGHNA and CDR2 YSLEER. CDR3 loop: CASSQGRRVDNEQFF. For the CDR3, the DNA is TGCGCCAGCAGCCAAGGCCGCAGGGTAGACAATGAGCAGTTCTTC.

As to this clonotype: The junction and the germline gene differ at one end; a read error may be behind it. The chain joins TRBV4-2 to TRBJ2-1, with D unresolved. The CDR3 is 13 residues long. Germline-derived CDR1 and CDR2 are LGHNA and YNFKEQ. Here the CDR3 reads CASGQSPALEQFF. CDR3 bases: TGTGCCAGCGGCCAATCGCCAGCTCTGGAGCAGTTCTTC.

The sample holds a few counts of this clonotype. The V and J genes are TRBV7-2 and TRBJ2-5; maybe TRBD2 (5 bases). Trimming pared 5 bases from V and 0 bases from J, leaving 13 bases between. Germline CDR1 reads SGHTA; CDR2 reads FQGNSA. This CDR3 region has 15 residues. Written as DNA, the CDR3 is TGTGCCAGCAGCCTCGAACTAGGATACCAAGAGACCCAGTACTTC. Its translation: CASSLELGYQETQYF. The full variable domain, rest sourced from reference TRBV7-2 and TRBJ2-5, is GAGVSQSPSNKVTEKGKDVELRCDPISGHTALYWYRQSLGQGLEFLIYFQGNSAPDKSGLPSDRFSAERTGGSVSTLTIQRTQQEDSAVYLCASSLELGYQETQYFGPGTRLLVL.

The genes are TRBV29-1 and TRBJ1-2; weak D call: TRBD1 (6 bases). Trimming shortened V by 4 bases and J by 4 bases, and 16 bases separated the two germline ends. Germline V gene lookup returns CDR1 SQVTM and CDR2 ANQGSEA. The CDR3 sequence is 14 residues long. CDR3 in amino acids: CSVAVRGASYGYTF. The CDR3 bases are TGCAGCGTTGCTGTGCGGGGGGCGAGCTATGGCTACACCTTC.

The CDR3 loop is CASSLGTLGTVSLETQYF. CDR3 nucleotide sequence: TGTGCCAGCAGTTTGGGGACTCTCGGGACAGTATCCCTGGAGACCCAGTACTTC. V usage is TRBV12-3 or TRBV12-4 and J usage is TRBJ2-5, with D possibly being TRBD1 (7 bases). The CDR3 extends over 18 amino acids. V lost 3 bases, J lost 5 bases, and 25 bases lay in between.

This clonotype was seen a handful of times. This chain links TRBV4-1 with TRBJ1-1, with D uncertain. The CDR3 extends over 14 amino acids. V shed 1 base and J shed 6 bases, with 12 bases lying between them. CDR1 MGHRA and CDR2 YSYEKL come from the germline V gene. CDR3 loop: CASSQGMGGPEAFF. The CDR3, as DNA: TGCGCCAGCAGCCAAGGGATGGGCGGTCCTGAAGCTTTCTTT.